A single sample is the source of the 30 T cell receptor beta chains below, sequenced in a study of shared clonotypes between healthy human individuals (dated by TCRdb to about 2020). Library construction relied on the immunoSEQ multiplex PCR assay. TCRdb's version of the immuneACCESS table is confined to in-frame rearrangements and falls short of the full clone set. An unresolved V gene accounts for under half of the shortfall where checked; the remainder is of unknown origin. This sample comprises 1,100,000 or so clones, approximately 80% of them detected only once. The ten largest clones take up under 0.65% of the sample. The sample consisted of memory CD4+ T cells from PBMCs. The cell subset or site label on this specimen signifies: CD45RA-negative fraction. These receptors originate from a man between 18 and 29 years old in good health. Some clones in this sample may be carry-over from other donors' samples.

The V gene is TRBV5-1, the J gene TRBJ2-1, with TRBD2 matching 9 bases. J lost 5 bases, V lost 0 bases, and 6 bases had no gene match. The CDR3 has 16 amino acids. CDR1 and CDR2 (germline): SGHRS, YFSETQ. In DNA form, the CDR3 reads TGCGCCAGCAGCTTGGCCCCGGGACTAGCAAACAATGAGCAGTTCTTC. It specifies CASSLAPGLANNEQFF.

This clone has a handful of counts. Other DNA sequences of this sample code for an identical CDR3. The V call is TRBV18, the J call TRBJ2-3; tentatively, D is TRBD2 (5 bases). The CDR3 has 14 amino acids. Between the trimmed V and J ends, which lost 2 bases and 4 bases, there was a span of 10 bases. Germline values: CDR1 KGHSH, CDR2 LQKENI. CDR3 region: CASSPGLAADTQYF. Written as DNA, the CDR3 is TGTGCCAGCTCACCAGGCCTAGCTGCAGATACGCAGTATTTT.

The chain combines TRBV7-8 with TRBJ2-2; D gene ambiguous. V was trimmed by 1 base and J by 2 bases, leaving 11 bases between them. The CDR3 consists of 16 residues. Germline values: CDR1 SGHVS, CDR2 FQNEAQ. The CDR3 loop reads CASSLVARVNTGELFF. The CDR3 nucleotides are TGTGCCAGCAGCTTAGTTGCCAGAGTTAACACCGGGGAGCTGTTTTTT.

Turning to this clone: At the DNA level, this CDR3 is encoded by other sequences in the same sample as well. The V and J genes are TRBV27 and TRBJ1-5; D ambiguous. Germline-derived CDR1 and CDR2 are MNHEY and SMNVEV (reference sequence). This CDR3 has 13 amino acids. Between the trimmed V and J ends, which lost 0 bases and 4 bases, there was a span of 4 bases. CDR3 nucleotides: TGTGCCAGCAGTTTATCGGTGAATCAGCCCCAGCATTTT. Translating gives CASSLSVNQPQHF.

The V call is TRBV7-2, the J call TRBJ2-3; no firm D call. CDR1 is SGHTA, CDR2 FQGNSA, per germline. This CDR3 region has 16 residues. V lost 2 bases to trimming and J lost 6 bases, with 18 bases between them. The CDR3 protein is CASSLSGRPLYDTQYF. The CDR3 DNA reads TGTGCCAGCAGCTTATCGGGCCGACCGCTTTACGATACGCAGTATTTT.

The chain recombines TRBV6-6 with TRBJ1-1; 8 bases line up with TRBD1. After removal of 7 bases from V and 6 bases from J, the junction contained 4 bases not matched to a gene. Germline CDR1 and CDR2: MNHNY and SVGAGI (reference sequence). The CDR3 has 12 residues. The CDR3 spells CASTQGAAEAFF. The CDR3 DNA follows: TGTGCCAGCACGCAGGGGGCTGCTGAAGCTTTCTTT.

This chain joins TRBV30 and TRBJ2-4; D not certain. CDR1 and CDR2 (germline): GTSNPN, SVGIG (reference sequence). The CDR3 length is 14 residues. Deletions cut 5 bases from V and 2 bases from J, with 13 bases between. The CDR3 loop reads CAWALASTKNIQYF. The CDR3 DNA follows: TGTGCCTGGGCCCTGGCTAGTACCAAAAACATTCAGTACTTC.

The V call is TRBV4-1, the J call TRBJ2-1; 13 bases are a match to TRBD2. Per germline, CDR1 MGHRA and CDR2 YSYEKL. This CDR3 is built from 18 residues. With V trimmed by 2 bases and J by 3 bases, 7 bases remained unmatched. The CDR3 region has the DNA TGCGCCAGCAGCCAACCGACTAGCGGGAGGTCCCGCTACAATGAGCAGTTCTTC. Amino acid sequence: CASSQPTSGRSRYNEQFF.

The rearrangement joins TRBV12-5 to TRBJ2-3; possible D gene TRBD1, 5 bases. CDR3 size: 14 residues. CDR1 is LGHNT and CDR2 is FRNRAP in the germline V gene. V was clipped by 5 bases and J by 7 bases, with 16 bases between them. Here the CDR3 DNA reads TGTGCTAGTGGTGGCGGACAACCGGTGAATACGCAGTATTTT. It translates to CASGGGQPVNTQYF.

V gene TRBV25-1 combines with J gene TRBJ2-2; 8 bases are a match to TRBD2. In germline, CDR1 is MGHDK, CDR2 SYGVNS. Losses at the gene ends were 6 bases for V and 7 bases for J; bases not matched to a gene: 16. This CDR3 has 17 amino acids. For the CDR3, the DNA is TGTGCCAGCAGCCCTCCGGGCCAGCGGGAGTTGGGCGGGGAGCTGTTTTTT. Protein product: CASSPPGQRELGGELFF.

The rearrangement joins TRBV19 to TRBJ1-2; the D is unclear. The ends were cut back, 6 bases at V and 2 bases at J, with 10 bases in the middle. Germline V gives CDR1 LNHDA, CDR2 SQIVND (reference sequence). This CDR3 region has 13 residues. Here the CDR3 DNA reads TGTGCCAGTAGGACGAGCGCAAACTATGGCTACACCTTC. Amino acid sequence: CASRTSANYGYTF.

V is TRBV28 and J is TRBJ1-4; weak D call: TRBD1 (6 bases). CDR3 length: 15 residues. Trimming removed 4 bases at V and 5 bases at J, with 14 bases between. CDR1 and CDR2 from the germline V gene are MDHEN and SYDVKM. Here the CDR3 DNA reads TGTGCCAGCAGTTCTGGGACACTCTACAATGAAAAACTGTTTTTT. Its translation: CASSSGTLYNEKLFF.

V gene TRBV14 combines with J gene TRBJ1-1; D remains unclear. Trimming stripped 4 bases from V and 7 bases from J, with 13 bases between. This CDR3 spans 13 amino acids. Per the germline V gene, CDR1 is SGHDN and CDR2 is FVKESK. The CDR3 DNA follows: TGTGCCAGCAGCCCAAGAAACCACTATGAAGCTTTCTTT. Amino acid sequence: CASSPRNHYEAFF.

This chain uses TRBV18 with TRBJ2-7; D may be TRBD2 (6 bases). The ends were cut back, 5 bases at V and 0 bases at J, with 14 bases in the middle. Germline V gene data show CDR1 as KGHSH and CDR2 as LQKENI. The CDR3 sequence is 15 residues long. The CDR3 DNA sequence: TGTGCCAGCTCATTTTCTAGCGATTCCTCCTACGAGCAGTACTTC. Its protein product is CASSFSSDSSYEQYF.

This clone was detected only once. Distinct nucleotide sequences in the sample also encode this CDR3. The gene calls are TRBV9 and TRBJ2-7, with 10 bases aligning to TRBD2. CDR1 and CDR2 from the germline V gene are SGDLS and YYNGEE. CDR3 length equals 15 residues. V lost 2 bases and J lost 2; bases outside the gene matches: 4. The CDR3 DNA is TGTGCCAGCAGCGTCGGTGGGACTAGCGCCTACGAGCAGTACTTC. Translation gives CASSVGGTSAYEQYF. Full variable domain (remainder filled in from reference TRBV9 and TRBJ2-7): DSGVTQTPKHLITATGQRVTLRCSPRSGDLSVYWYQQSLDQGLQFLIQYYNGEERAKGNILERFSAQQFPDLHSELNLSSLELGDSALYFCASSVGGTSAYEQYFGPGTRLTVT.

For the CDR3, the DNA is TGTGCCAGCAGTGAAGAGGGAGGTAGCAATCAGCCCCAGCATTTT. Its translation: CASSEEGGSNQPQHF. This sequence joins TRBV6-1 and TRBJ1-5, with unresolved D. The CDR3 spans 15 residues. V gave up 1 base and J gave up 0 bases, with 7 bases separating them. Germline CDR1 MNHNS, CDR2 SASEGT.

The rearrangement uses TRBV5-1 and TRBJ1-1; 7 bases fit TRBD1. V shed 7 bases and J 5 bases; nucleotides not matched to a gene: 11. Germline V gives CDR1 SGHRS, CDR2 YFSETQ. The CDR3 consists of 14 residues. The CDR3 coding sequence is TGCGCCAGCCGAGACCAAGCAGGGGGTACTGAAGCTTTCTTT. Translation: CASRDQAGGTEAFF.

The chain's CDR3 is CASSLRTGISTDTQYF. CDR3 bases: TGTGCCAGCAGCTTAAGGACAGGGATAAGCACAGATACGCAGTATTTT. This chain joins TRBV7-3 and TRBJ2-3; TRBD1 aligns across 8 bases. Germline V CDR1 and CDR2: SGHTA, FQGTGA. V was clipped by 1 base and J by 0 bases; unmatched bases: 3. CDR3 length equals 16 residues.

As to this clone: The sample has other DNA sequences that encode this CDR3 too. This chain links TRBV6-1 with TRBJ1-5; D is unclear. V was cut by 2 bases and J by 6 bases, with 11 bases left in between. The V gene's germline CDR1 is MNHNS and CDR2 SASEGT. This CDR3 region has 14 residues. CDR3: CASSEWGASQPQHF. The CDR3 coding sequence is TGTGCCAGCAGTGAATGGGGAGCGAGTCAGCCCCAGCATTTT.

This chain uses TRBV5-4 with TRBJ2-7; 9 bases are shared with TRBD2. Trimming at V came to 0 bases and at J to 7 bases, leaving 11 bases not matched to a gene. Germline V gives CDR1 SGHNT, CDR2 YYREEE (reference sequence). This CDR3 has 16 amino acids. The CDR3 reads CASSLGGTSGFREQYF. The CDR3 bases are TGTGCCAGCAGCTTGGGTGGAACTAGCGGGTTTAGGGAGCAGTACTTC.

This clone was counted a few times. The chain joins TRBV7-8 to TRBJ1-5, with a tentative D call TRBD1 (6 bases). Germline CDR1 and CDR2: SGHVS and FQNEAQ. The CDR3 has 15 residues. Trimming cost V 4 bases and J 7 bases, with 17 bases left between them. The CDR3: CASSSQGRGGQPQHF. In DNA form, the CDR3 reads TGTGCCAGCAGCTCTCAGGGGCGCGGGGGGCAGCCCCAGCATTTT.

The chain uses TRBV14 and TRBJ2-3, with D tentatively TRBD2 (6 bases). Trimming cost V 1 base and J 6 bases, with 11 bases left between them. There are 14 residues in the CDR3. Germline V CDR1 and CDR2: SGHDN, FVKESK. The CDR3 spells CASSQVPRGDTQYF. In DNA form, the CDR3 reads TGTGCCAGCAGCCAAGTACCCCGGGGGGATACGCAGTATTTT.

The rearrangement uses TRBV27 and TRBJ2-1, with D perhaps matching TRBD1 or TRBD2 (6 bases each). CDR1 is MNHEY, CDR2 SMNVEV, per germline (reference sequence). This CDR3 has 13 residues. V was pared by 6 bases and J by 12 bases, with 18 bases between. The CDR3: CASSRQEGRAQFF. In nucleotides, the CDR3 is TGTGCCAGCAGCAGACAGGAGGGGCGGGCGCAGTTCTTC.

This clone was detected only once. The chain carries TRBV5-1 and TRBJ2-2, with 11 bases lining up with TRBD1. Germline-derived CDR1 and CDR2 are SGHRS and YFSETQ. The CDR3 is made up of 16 amino acids. The junction had 4 bases not matched to a gene; V was cut back by 0 bases and J by 6 bases. CDR3 amino acids: CASSLARTGGSGELFF. The CDR3 DNA reads as TGCGCCAGCAGCTTGGCTCGGACAGGGGGCTCCGGGGAGCTGTTTTTT.

This clone has only a few counts. V and J are TRBV4-2 and TRBJ2-7; 11 positions agree with TRBD1. The CDR3 extends over 14 amino acids. After removal of 4 bases from V and 6 bases from J, the junction contained 5 bases not matched to a gene. CDR1 and CDR2 from the germline V gene are LGHNA and YNFKEQ. In DNA, the CDR3 is TGTGCCAGCAGCCCTCGGACAGGGGGCGGCGAGCAGTACTTC. Its protein product is CASSPRTGGGEQYF.

This chain joins TRBV28 and TRBJ1-4; D perhaps matches TRBD1 (5 bases). V shed 6 bases and J shed 13 bases, with 24 bases lying between them. From germline, CDR1 is MDHEN and CDR2 SYDVKM. This CDR3 is built from 15 residues. The CDR3 DNA follows: TGTGCCAGCAGACCAACCGGGATAGGCGGCGGGGGACTGTTTTTT. Protein product: CASRPTGIGGGGLFF.

The chain carries TRBV28 and TRBJ2-7; D is unresolved. Germline CDR1 is MDHEN and CDR2 is SYDVKM. This CDR3 has 13 residues. Trimming removed 3 bases from V and 0 bases from J, with 6 bases in between. In DNA form, the CDR3 reads TGTGCCAGCAGTTTTCGAAGCTCCTACGAGCAGTACTTC. Translating it yields CASSFRSSYEQYF.

The V gene is TRBV27, the J gene TRBJ2-2; weak D call: TRBD2 (5 bases). The CDR3 loop spans 15 amino acids. The V end lost 5 bases, the J end lost 4 bases, and 14 bases lay between the germline ends. Germline-derived CDR1 and CDR2 are MNHEY and SMNVEV (reference sequence). This CDR3 is CASSTLLESTGELFF. The CDR3 nucleotides are TGTGCCAGCAGTACTTTACTAGAGAGCACCGGGGAGCTGTTTTTT.

The chain carries TRBV15 and TRBJ1-3, with 7 bases fitting TRBD1. In germline, CDR1 is LNHNV, CDR2 YYDKDF (reference sequence). The CDR3 sequence is 17 residues long. Trimming took 5 bases from V and 3 from J; bases not matched to a gene: 13. The CDR3 protein is CATSPLGTVFFGNTIYF. CDR3 nucleotide sequence: TGTGCCACCAGCCCGTTGGGGACAGTGTTTTTTGGAAACACCATATATTTT. Variable domain in full (rest from reference TRBV15 and TRBJ1-3): DAMVIQNPRYQVTQFGKPVTLSCSQTLNHNVMYWYQQKSSQAPKLLFHYYDKDFNNEADTPDNFQSRRPNTSFCFLDIRSPGLGDTAMYLCATSPLGTVFFGNTIYFGEGSWLTVV.

V usage is TRBV29-1 and J usage is TRBJ2-3; maybe TRBD1 (6 bases). The CDR3 is 13 amino acids. Germline V gene lookup returns CDR1 SQVTM and CDR2 ANQGSEA. The V end lost 4 bases, the J end lost 4 bases, and 12 bases lay between the germline ends. The CDR3 sequence: CSVGGQLSDTQYF. As DNA, the CDR3 is TGCAGCGTTGGAGGACAGCTCTCAGATACGCAGTATTTT.